The clone carrying this T cell receptor beta chain was observed a handful of times. The sample originates from a study of human T cells and chemical hapten exposure. Regarding time point: pre-sensitization, week 0. Regarding treatment: therapeutic diphenylcyclopropenone sensitization with weekly scalp DPC. The ends were cut back, 2 bases at V and 4 bases at J, with 15 bases in the middle. The CDR3 has 15 residues. Looked up from germline, CDR1 is SGHKS and CDR2 is YYEKEE (reference sequence). Using its own MiXCR run on the RACE reads, TCRdb lists one record per CDR3 protein. The table includes approximately 370,000 distinct CDR3 sequences, about 5.4% detected once.

This sample comprised whole blood, obtained in connection with sensitization to the hapten diphenylcyclopropenone (DPC). This clonotype was obtained from a woman aged 18-29 years with alopecia areata. Some clones in this sample may be carry-over from other donors' samples. The chain carries TRBV5-5 and TRBJ1-2; D gene uncertain. The CDR3 region has the DNA TGTGCCAGCAGCTTTGACGGATCACAAGCCTATGGCTACACCTTC. Encoded protein: CASSFDGSQAYGYTF.